The TCR beta chain under discussion was sequenced for a study of CD8+CD57+ T cells in acquired aplastic anemia. Profiling that covered TCR beta VDJ and CDR3 relied on genomic DNA as its template. In TCRdb, the reads were re-called with MiXCR into one record per CDR3 protein. The top ten hold around 1.1% of the sample, which has some 220,000 distinct CDR3 sequences, 34% seen once. The CDR3 has 13 amino acids. The V end was cut by 7 bases, the J end by 8 bases, with 18 bases between. Looked up from germline, CDR1 is SGHRS and CDR2 is YFSETQ. Many counts were recorded for this clonotype. The clonotype originates from a human donor in good health, serving as a control. The chain has TRBV5-1 and TRBJ1-2; D possibly corresponds to TRBD1 (5 bases). The sequencing sample was made of sorted CD4+, CD8+, or CD8+CD57+ T cells (not recorded which) from PBMCs. CDR3 region: CASPVGREDGYTF. For the CDR3, the DNA is TGCGCCAGCCCCGTGGGGCGGGAAGACGGCTACACCTTC.